This T cell receptor beta chain came from a study of control samples from healthy donors and cancer patients. This clone occurred a few times. Produced via immunoSEQ multiplex PCR; TCRdb's table is partial and in-frame only. The sample comprises around 59,000 clones, approximately 92% of which are singletons, and 1.5% to 2% rests with the top ten. Per germline, CDR1 SGHDT and CDR2 YYEEEE. J gave up 5 bases and V 0 bases, and 2 bases lay outside the gene matches. This CDR3 is built from 15 residues. This TCR came from a man in his forties with colorectal cancer. The sequenced sample consisted of PBMCs. The V call is TRBV5-6, the J call TRBJ2-2, with 9 bases that match TRBD2. The CDR3 sequence: CASSLGLAGTGELFF. In nucleotides, the CDR3 is TGTGCCAGCAGCTTGGGGCTAGCGGGAACCGGGGAGCTGTTTTTT. Looking up the rest from reference TRBV5-6 and TRBJ2-2 gives the full variable domain: DAGVTQSPTHLIKTRGQQVTLRCSPKSGHDTVSWYQQALGQGPQFIFQYYEEEERQRGNFPDRFSGHQFPNYSSELNVNALLLGDSALYLCASSLGLAGTGELFFGEGSRLTVL.